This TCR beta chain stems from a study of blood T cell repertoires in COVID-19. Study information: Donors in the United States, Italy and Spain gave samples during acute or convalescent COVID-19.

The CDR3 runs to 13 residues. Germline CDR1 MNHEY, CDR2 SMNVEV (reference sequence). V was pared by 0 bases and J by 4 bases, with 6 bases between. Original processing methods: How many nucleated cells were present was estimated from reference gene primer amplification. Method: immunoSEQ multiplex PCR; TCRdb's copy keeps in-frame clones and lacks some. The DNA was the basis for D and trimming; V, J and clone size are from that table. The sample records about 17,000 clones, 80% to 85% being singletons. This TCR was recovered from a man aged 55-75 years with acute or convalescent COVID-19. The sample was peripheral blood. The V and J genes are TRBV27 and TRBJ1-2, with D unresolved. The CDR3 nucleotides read TGTGCCAGCAGTTTATCGCCGGGCTATGGCTACACCTTC. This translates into CASSLSPGYGYTF.